This TCR beta chain stems from a study of blood T cell repertoires in COVID-19. Study-wide context: Whether acute or convalescent, the COVID-19 samples came from the United States, Italy and Spain. PBMCs, B-cell-depleted T cells, or T cells provided the cDNA or gDNA that made up the material.

This clone was recorded only once. In the original workflow: Reference gene primer amplification in the assay estimated nucleated cell counts. Sequenced by immunoSEQ multiplex PCR; TCRdb stores in-frame clones only, minus some. D and trimming were read from the DNA, whereas the V and J calls and clone size are those reported in that table. The sample holds about 200,000 clones; roughly nine tenths are singletons and the top ten take 0.7% to 0.8%. The sequence was collected from a woman in her sixties or seventies with acute or convalescent COVID-19. The sequencing input was peripheral blood.

CDR3 in DNA: TGTGCCAGCAGCTTAGGAGGCGATCGCGATCAGCCCCAGCATTTT. Amino acid sequence: CASSLGGDRDQPQHF. The V call is TRBV7-8, the J call TRBJ1-5; D is uncertain. The CDR3 totals 15 residues. Trimming shortened V by 1 base and J by 5 bases, and 12 bases separated the two germline ends. Germline V gene data show CDR1 as SGHVS and CDR2 as FQNEAQ.